Presented here are 22 T cell receptor beta chains from one specimen sequenced in a study of blood T cell repertoires in COVID-19. Produced via immunoSEQ multiplex PCR; TCRdb's table is partial and in-frame only. The repertoire holds roughly 89,000 clones, with approximately 80% as singletons. The sequenced sample consisted of peripheral blood. These receptors all stem from a woman older than 75 with acute or convalescent COVID-19.

This chain connects TRBV5-4 to TRBJ1-1; D is possibly TRBD1 (6 bases). The CDR3 is made up of 12 amino acids. With 4 bases removed from V and 8 bases from J, the gap between germline ends came to 12 bases. CDR1 and CDR2 (germline): SGHNT, YYREEE (reference sequence). CDR3 in amino acids: CASSLQGSEAFF. Written as DNA, the CDR3 is TGTGCCAGCAGCCTTCAGGGGTCGGAAGCTTTCTTT.

This clone was found a few times. The chain recombines TRBV27 with TRBJ1-1; D call uncertain. The CDR3 runs to 11 residues. Germline values: CDR1 MNHEY, CDR2 SMNVEV (reference sequence). The CDR3 coding sequence is TGTGTCTCAGGTTGGAACACTGAAGCTTTCTTT. Translating gives CVSGWNTEAFF.

The chain joins TRBV6-4 to TRBJ1-2, with 7 bases matching TRBD1. Per germline, CDR1 MRHNA and CDR2 SNTAGT. The CDR3 extends over 15 amino acids. The V gene end was trimmed by 2 bases and the J gene end by 2 bases; junction bases not matched to a gene: 5. The CDR3 loop reads CASSDGRQGNYGYTF. Written as DNA, the CDR3 is TGTGCCAGCAGTGACGGTAGACAGGGAAACTATGGCTACACCTTC.

This rearrangement joins TRBV19 to TRBJ1-5; D is possibly TRBD1 (6 bases). Germline V gene lookup returns CDR1 LNHDA and CDR2 SQIVND (reference sequence). V shed 3 bases and J shed 2 bases, with 11 bases lying between them. The CDR3 loop spans 15 amino acids. The CDR3 sequence: CASSINRDGNQPQHF. In nucleotides, the CDR3 is TGTGCCAGTAGTATCAACAGGGATGGCAATCAGCCCCAGCATTTT.

This clone was counted between two and nine times. The rearrangement joins TRBV2 to TRBJ2-3; weak D call: TRBD2 (6 bases). The CDR3 contains 15 residues. V was cut by 2 bases and J by 2 bases, with 11 bases left in between. The germline V gene encodes CDR1 SNHLY and CDR2 FYNNEI. The chain's CDR3 is CASSEQAGNTDTQYF. CDR3 nucleotide sequence: TGTGCCAGCAGTGAACAGGCGGGGAACACAGATACGCAGTATTTT.

This clone was counted a few times. The gene calls are TRBV29-1 and TRBJ1-2; D is possibly TRBD1 (5 bases). The CDR3 covers 13 residues. The V end was cut by 7 bases, the J end by 4 bases, with 16 bases between. The germline V gene encodes CDR1 SQVTM and CDR2 ANQGSEA. CDR3 region: CSAAPQGSYGYTF. CDR3 coding DNA: TGCAGCGCAGCCCCGCAGGGATCCTATGGCTACACCTTC.

V usage is TRBV6-2 or TRBV6-3 and J usage is TRBJ1-5; 10 bases line up with TRBD1. From germline, CDR1 is MNHEY and CDR2 SVGEGT. The CDR3 contains 15 residues. After removal of 5 bases from V and 4 bases from J, the junction contained 5 bases not matched to a gene. The CDR3, as DNA: TGTGCCAGCAGTCAAGGGACAGGGGTAAATCAGCCCCAGCATTTT. Translating it yields CASSQGTGVNQPQHF.

The rearrangement links TRBV29-1 to TRBJ2-1; D possibly corresponds to TRBD2 (6 bases). This CDR3 contains 12 residues. The ends were cut back, 6 bases at V and 0 bases at J, with 6 bases in the middle. Germline CDR1 and CDR2: SQVTM and ANQGSEA. The CDR3 is CSVGGSYNEQFF. CDR3 sequence (DNA): TGCAGCGTCGGGGGCTCCTACAATGAGCAGTTCTTC.

This sequence joins TRBV27 and TRBJ2-1, with 9 bases matching TRBD1. V shed 9 bases and J 4 bases; nucleotides not matched to a gene: 13. Germline CDR1 and CDR2: MNHEY and SMNVEV (reference sequence). The CDR3 loop spans 16 amino acids. This CDR3 reads CASKLDRQGVYNEQFF. The DNA of the CDR3 is TGTGCCAGTAAGCTCGATAGACAGGGGGTTTACAATGAGCAGTTCTTC.

The genes are TRBV3-1 (or the pseudogene TRBV3-2) and TRBJ1-5; D possibly corresponds to TRBD1 (6 bases). The V end was cut by 0 bases, the J end by 2 bases, with 11 bases between. Germline V gene lookup returns CDR1 LGHDT and CDR2 YNNKEL (reference sequence). The CDR3 spans 16 residues. The CDR3 here is CASSQDGAGGNQPQHF. The CDR3 DNA is TGTGCCAGCAGCCAAGATGGGGCAGGGGGCAATCAGCCCCAGCATTTT.

J is TRBJ2-3 and V is TRBV9; 11 bases are a match to TRBD2. This CDR3 contains 16 residues. Trimming removed 0 bases from V and 6 bases from J; junction bases left unmatched: 6. Germline values: CDR1 SGDLS, CDR2 YYNGEE. Written as DNA, the CDR3 is TGTGCCAGCAGCGTAGAGCTAGCGGGGGGCGGGGATACGCAGTATTTT. As protein: CASSVELAGGGDTQYF.

The chain combines TRBV11-2 with TRBJ2-3; a possible D gene is TRBD1 (6 bases). Germline V gene data show CDR1 as SGHAT and CDR2 as FQNNGV. The length of the CDR3 is 15 residues. V shed 6 bases and J shed 5 bases, with 18 bases lying between them. The CDR3 DNA follows: TGTGCCAGCAGTTCCGGACAGACCTCAGGAGATACGCAGTATTTT. Protein sequence: CASSSGQTSGDTQYF.

The V call is TRBV5-1, the J call TRBJ1-4; 9 bases map to TRBD1. The length of the CDR3 is 15 residues. Germline V lookup: CDR1 SGHRS, CDR2 YFSETQ. The trim removed 4 bases at V and 8 bases at J, leaving 9 bases unmatched. The CDR3 region has the DNA TGCGCCAGCAGCACTCTACAGGGGGCAAGGGAAAAACTGTTTTTT. This gives the protein CASSTLQGAREKLFF.

The V gene is TRBV6-5, the J gene TRBJ1-2, with a possible D match to TRBD1 (5 bases). The CDR3 runs to 15 residues. CDR1 MNHEY and CDR2 SVGAGI come from the germline V gene. V lost 7 bases, J lost 0 bases, and 15 bases lay in between. CDR3 nucleotides: TGTGCCAGCACCGAGGGAGGGACCTCTAACTATGGCTACACCTTC. Protein: CASTEGGTSNYGYTF.

The chain recombines TRBV27 with TRBJ1-2, with 12 nucleotides matching TRBD1. CDR3 length equals 19 residues. In germline, CDR1 is MNHEY, CDR2 SMNVEV (reference sequence). V shed 8 bases and J 10 bases; nucleotides not matched to a gene: 26. CDR3 loop: CASLSRTGTGGGMQSDYTF. The CDR3 DNA reads as TGTGCCAGCTTATCTCGTACCGGGACAGGGGGCGGGATGCAATCAGACTACACCTTC.

V and J are TRBV5-4 and TRBJ2-6; D is unresolved. Between the trimmed V and J ends, which lost 0 bases and 0 bases, there was a span of 10 bases. There are 17 residues in the CDR3. The germline CDR1 and CDR2 sequences are SGHNT and YYREEE (reference sequence). The DNA for the CDR3 is TGTGCCAGCAGCTTGGGCGGCAGATACTCTGGGGCCAACGTCCTGACTTTC. As protein: CASSLGGRYSGANVLTF.

In its sample, this clone was seen once. The rearrangement joins TRBV7-2 to TRBJ2-3; 8 positions agree with TRBD2. CDR3 size: 17 residues. The trim removed 0 bases at V and 2 bases at J, leaving 7 bases unmatched. Germline V lookup: CDR1 SGHTA, CDR2 FQGNSA. CDR3 in DNA: TGTGCCAGCAGCTTAGCGTCGGGCGGGGGGACCACAGATACGCAGTATTTT. Translating gives CASSLASGGGTTDTQYF. Full variable domain (rest looked up from reference TRBV7-2 and TRBJ2-3): GAGVSQSPSNKVTEKGKDVELRCDPISGHTALYWYRQSLGQGLEFLIYFQGNSAPDKSGLPSDRFSAERTGGSVSTLTIQRTQQEDSAVYLCASSLASGGGTTDTQYFGPGTRLTVL.

The gene calls are TRBV6-2 or TRBV6-3 and TRBJ2-1, with 7 nucleotides matching TRBD2. The trim removed 0 bases at V and 0 bases at J, leaving 5 bases unmatched. This CDR3 spans 17 amino acids. CDR1 MNHEY and CDR2 SVGEGT come from the germline V gene. The CDR3 sequence: CASSYSGGAFSYNEQFF. The CDR3 nucleotides read TGTGCCAGCAGTTACTCGGGAGGGGCCTTCTCCTACAATGAGCAGTTCTTC.

V is TRBV24-1 and J is TRBJ2-1, with 8 bases fitting TRBD2. The junction had 7 bases not matched to a gene; V was cut back by 7 bases and J by 3 bases. Germline V gene lookup returns CDR1 KGHDR and CDR2 SFDVKD. CDR3 length equals 15 residues. The CDR3 DNA follows: TGTGCCACCAGCGGTTCCACTAGCGGCTACAATGAGCAGTTCTTC. Translated, it gives CATSGSTSGYNEQFF.

V gene TRBV19 combines with J gene TRBJ1-5, with D unresolved. Trimming took 6 bases from V and 0 from J, leaving 12 bases between them. The length of the CDR3 is 15 residues. From germline, CDR1 is LNHDA and CDR2 SQIVND (reference sequence). The CDR3 spells CASRAGRDSNQPQHF. CDR3 coding DNA: TGTGCCAGTAGGGCAGGTCGAGATAGCAATCAGCCCCAGCATTTT.

The chain couples TRBV2 to TRBJ1-5; 8 bases map to TRBD1. The junction had 3 bases not matched to a gene; V was cut back by 5 bases and J by 0 bases. From germline, CDR1 is SNHLY and CDR2 FYNNEI. CDR3 length: 15 residues. In DNA, the CDR3 is TGTGCCAGCAGTACAGGGGGGAGTAGCAATCAGCCCCAGCATTTT. It is translated as CASSTGGSSNQPQHF.

This clone was seen a few times. The chain combines TRBV6-5 with TRBJ1-2, with D possibly being TRBD1 (5 bases). Germline loops: CDR1 MNHEY, CDR2 SVGAGI. The CDR3 runs 14 residues. V was cut by 2 bases and J by 3 bases, with 10 bases left in between. The CDR3: CASSYRPGDYGYTF. For the CDR3, the DNA is TGTGCCAGCAGTTACAGGCCGGGGGACTATGGCTACACCTTC.